Listed below are T cell receptor beta chains from one sample, sequenced in a study of cytotoxic CD8 clonotypes in ibrutinib-treated CLL. Profiled with immunoSEQ multiplex PCR; TCRdb holds only in-frame clones, not every one. Counted here are hundreds of thousands of clones, around 70% occurring once; the ten biggest clones make up approximately 15%. Sequenced here: PBMCs, sampled after 24 months of ibrutinib treatment. These receptor sequences come from a human donor with chronic lymphocytic leukemia. CDR3s include the opening cysteine and the closing phenylalanine or tryptophan. A D gene is named only where the DNA matches it firmly. Where a row states a size, it is once, few, many or the class of an expanded clone; other rows omit it.

V	D	size	J	CDR3	DNA
TRBV10-3	NA	NA	TRBJ1-1	CAIRYRDSNTEAFF	TGTGCCATCAGGTACCGGGACTCGAACACTGAAGCTTTCTTT
TRBV25-1	NA	NA	TRBJ1-2	CASSSWDIGKLTF	TGTGCCAGCAGTTCCTGGGACATCGGAAAGCTTACTTTC
TRBV29-1	TRBD2	NA	TRBJ2-1	CSVDPAGGWNEQFF	TGCAGCGTTGACCCAGCGGGAGGGTGGAATGAGCAGTTCTTC
TRBV28	NA	NA	TRBJ2-5	CASSLAGQAGETQYF	TGTGCCAGCAGTCTTGCCGGGCAGGCGGGGGAGACCCAGTACTTC
TRBV19	NA	NA	TRBJ2-7	CASSMGPSSYEQYF	TGTGCCAGTAGTATGGGCCCCAGCTCCTACGAGCAGTACTTC
TRBV4-3	NA	NA	TRBJ2-2	CASSQEEGAVGTGELFF	TGCGCCAGCAGCCAAGAGGAGGGGGCGGTGGGCACCGGGGAGCTGTTTTTT
TRBV7-6	NA	NA	TRBJ2-7	CASSLGQIYEQYF	TGTGCCAGCAGCCTAGGGCAGATCTACGAGCAGTACTTC
TRBV18	NA	NA	TRBJ2-7	CASSQGSRDYEQYF	TGTGCCAGCTCTCAGGGGTCGCGGGACTACGAGCAGTACTTC
TRBV18	NA	NA	TRBJ1-1	CASSPPIGGTEAFF	TGTGCCAGCTCACCACCAATCGGGGGCACTGAAGCTTTCTTT
TRBV29-1	TRBD1	NA	TRBJ1-2	CSVDRQGYGYTF	TGCAGCGTTGACCGACAGGGCTATGGCTACACCTTC
TRBV11-3	NA	NA	TRBJ2-7	CASSPQTGYEQYF	TGTGCCAGCAGCCCTCAGACTGGCTACGAGCAGTACTTC
TRBV28	NA	NA	TRBJ2-7	CASSLRKLEQYF	TGTGCCAGCAGTTTACGAAAACTGGAGCAGTACTTC
TRBV14	TRBD1	NA	TRBJ2-7	CASSLTGTASSYEQYF	TGTGCCAGCAGCCTGACGGGGACAGCTAGCTCCTACGAGCAGTACTTC
TRBV10-3	TRBD1	NA	TRBJ2-7	CAISETRDSHKEF	TGTGCCATCAGTGAGACCCGGGACAGCCACAAGGAGTTC
TRBV5-4	TRBD1	NA	TRBJ1-4	CASSLGVNRGNEKLFF	TGTGCCAGCAGCTTGGGGGTGAACAGGGGGAATGAAAAACTGTTTTTT
TRBV27	TRBD1	NA	TRBJ1-1	CASSLGQGTNTEAFF	TGTGCCAGCAGTTTGGGACAGGGAACCAACACTGAAGCTTTCTTT
TRBV5-1	NA	NA	TRBJ2-6	CASSLFWGPTGANVLTF	TGCGCCAGCAGCTTGTTCTGGGGACCCACTGGGGCCAACGTCCTGACTTTC
TRBV11-2	NA	NA	TRBJ2-5	CASSSNGRGETQYF	TGTGCCAGCAGCTCCAACGGCCGCGGGGAGACCCAGTACTTC
TRBV28	TRBD1	NA	TRBJ2-5	CASRSGGGETQYF	TGTGCCAGCAGATCAGGGGGCGGGGAGACCCAGTACTTC
TRBV7-8	TRBD1	NA	TRBJ2-1	CASSLVGDRYNEQFF	TGTGCCAGCAGCTTAGTTGGGGACAGATACAATGAGCAGTTCTTC
TRBV29-1	NA	NA	TRBJ1-1	CSVEGRMNTEAFF	TGCAGCGTTGAAGGGAGAATGAACACTGAAGCTTTCTTT
TRBV5-5	NA	NA	TRBJ2-5	CASSSGPYWETQYF	TGTGCCAGCAGCTCGGGGCCCTATTGGGAGACCCAGTACTTC
TRBV5-1	TRBD1	NA	TRBJ2-7	CASSLSSGGREQYF	TGCGCCAGCAGCTTGTCGTCAGGGGGTCGCGAGCAGTACTTC
TRBV9	TRBD2	NA	TRBJ2-6	CASSPRLADLSGANVLTF	TGTGCCAGCAGCCCCAGACTAGCGGACCTCTCTGGGGCCAACGTCCTGACTTTC
TRBV7-2	NA	few	TRBJ1-1	CASSRGMNTEAFF	TGTGCCAGCAGCCGGGGCATGAACACTGAAGCTTTCTTT
TRBV27	NA	NA	TRBJ1-5	CASSLQTESQPQHF	TGTGCCAGCAGTTTACAGACAGAAAGTCAGCCCCAGCATTTT
TRBV7-6	TRBD1	NA	TRBJ2-5	CASSSSPGQGGLGIETQYF	TGTGCCAGCAGCAGCAGTCCGGGACAGGGGGGTTTAGGTATAGAGACCCAGTACTTC
TRBV4-2	NA	NA	TRBJ2-6	CASSAEVFSGANVLTF	TGTGCCAGCAGCGCAGAGGTATTCTCTGGGGCCAACGTCCTGACTTTC
TRBV19	TRBD1	few	TRBJ2-5	CASSPYRDRVRDQYF	TGTGCCAGTAGTCCGTACCGGGACAGGGTCAGGGACCAGTACTTC
TRBV2	TRBD2	NA	TRBJ2-7	CASSDVPGGIDEQYF	TGTGCCAGCAGTGACGTTCCGGGGGGTATCGACGAGCAGTACTTC
TRBV5-1	TRBD2	NA	TRBJ2-1	CASSLVPSGLAGGNEQFF	TGCGCCAGCAGCTTGGTACCGTCCGGACTAGCGGGAGGTAATGAGCAGTTCTTC
TRBV7-6	TRBD2	NA	TRBJ2-1	CASSLGPLAGGKYNEQFF	TGTGCCAGCAGCTTAGGTCCGCTAGCGGGAGGCAAATACAATGAGCAGTTCTTC
TRBV25-1	NA	once	TRBJ1-4	CATQAGEKLFF	TGTGCCACCCAGGCGGGTGAAAAACTGTTTTTT
TRBV28	TRBD2	NA	TRBJ2-7	CAITGGYEQYF	TGTGCCATTACCGGGGGGTACGAGCAGTACTTC
TRBV5-1	NA	many	TRBJ1-1	CASSLTGNTEAFF	TGCGCCAGCAGCTTGACGGGGAACACTGAAGCTTTCTTT
TRBV6-1	TRBD2	NA	TRBJ2-3	CASSEPATSVYTDTQYF	TGTGCCAGCAGTGAACCCGCGACTAGCGTGTACACAGATACGCAGTATTTT
TRBV19	NA	NA	TRBJ1-5	CASSVSGEQPQHF	TGTGCCAGTAGTGTCTCAGGGGAACAGCCCCAGCATTTT
TRBV10-3	TRBD2	NA	TRBJ2-1	CAISESTGGGLNNEQFF	TGTGCCATCAGTGAGTCGACTGGGGGAGGGCTCAACAATGAGCAGTTCTTC
TRBV25-1	NA	few	TRBJ1-2	CASSEYEDSYGYTF	TGTGCCAGCAGTGAATATGAGGATTCATACGGCTACACCTTC
TRBV6-6	NA	once	TRBJ2-5	CASSYRGGSTQYF	TGTGCCAGCAGTTACCGGGGCGGATCGACCCAGTACTTC
TRBV5-1	TRBD1	NA	TRBJ2-7	CASSPGQGEYEQYF	TGCGCCAGCAGCCCGGGACAGGGGGAATACGAGCAGTACTTC
TRBV6-6	TRBD2	NA	TRBJ2-1	CASSIAGGSYNEQFF	TGTGCCAGCAGTATAGCGGGAGGGTCCTACAATGAGCAGTTCTTC
TRBV28	NA	once	TRBJ1-4	CASTARIEEKLFF	TGTGCCAGCACCGCCAGGATTGAAGAAAAACTGTTTTTT
TRBV5-4	TRBD1	NA	TRBJ2-5	CASSLQGEETQYF	TGTGCCAGCAGCTTACAGGGGGAAGAGACCCAGTACTTC
TRBV28	TRBD2	NA	TRBJ2-7	CASSGRAGGPKYEQYF	TGTGCCAGCAGTGGACGAGCGGGAGGGCCCAAGTACGAGCAGTACTTC
TRBV11-2	NA	NA	TRBJ2-7	CASSLPGDEQYF	TGTGCCAGCAGCTTACCGGGAGACGAGCAGTACTTC
TRBV5-4	NA	few	TRBJ2-7	CASSPGVTVGTYEQYF	TGTGCCAGCAGCCCGGGCGTGACAGTGGGGACCTACGAGCAGTACTTC
TRBV7-9	NA	NA	TRBJ2-6	CASSFQGFGANVLTF	TGTGCCAGCAGCTTTCAGGGCTTCGGGGCCAACGTCCTGACTTTC
TRBV28	TRBD1	NA	TRBJ2-2	CASIKGGTGPTGELFF	TGTGCCAGCATAAAAGGGGGGACAGGGCCCACCGGGGAGCTGTTTTTT
TRBV18	TRBD1	NA	TRBJ1-5	CASSPGQGDDQPQHF	TGTGCCAGCTCACCGGGACAGGGGGACGATCAGCCCCAGCATTTT
TRBV5-4	NA	few	TRBJ1-5	CASSLGQDGNQPQHF	TGTGCCAGCAGCTTGGGACAGGATGGGAATCAGCCCCAGCATTTT
TRBV7-9	NA	NA	TRBJ2-5	CASSPTEKETQYF	TGTGCCAGCAGTCCGACAGAAAAAGAGACCCAGTACTTC
TRBV7-9	NA	NA	TRBJ1-2	CASSLGAGLVDGYTF	TGTGCCAGCAGCTTAGGGGCAGGCCTTGTGGATGGCTACACCTTC
TRBV29-1	NA	NA	TRBJ2-5	CSVDLMMDQYF	TGCAGCGTTGACTTGATGATGGACCAGTACTTC
TRBV18	NA	NA	TRBJ1-4	CASSLTATNEKLFF	TGTGCCAGCTCACTGACGGCAACTAATGAAAAACTGTTTTTT